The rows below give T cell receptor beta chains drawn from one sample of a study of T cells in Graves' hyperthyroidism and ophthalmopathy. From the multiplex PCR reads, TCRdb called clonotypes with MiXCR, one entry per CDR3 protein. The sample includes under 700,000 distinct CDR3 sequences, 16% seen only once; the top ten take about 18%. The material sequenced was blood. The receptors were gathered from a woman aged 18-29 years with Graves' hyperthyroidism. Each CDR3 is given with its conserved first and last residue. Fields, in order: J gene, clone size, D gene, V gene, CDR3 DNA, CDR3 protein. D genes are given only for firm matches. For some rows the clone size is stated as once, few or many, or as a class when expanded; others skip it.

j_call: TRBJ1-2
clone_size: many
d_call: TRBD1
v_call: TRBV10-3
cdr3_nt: TGTGCCATCAGGCCGGGACAGGGTAACTATGGCTACACCTTC
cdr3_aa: CAIRPGQGNYGYTF

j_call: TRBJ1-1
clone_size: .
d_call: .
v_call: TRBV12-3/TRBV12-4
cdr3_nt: TGTGCCAGCAGTTTAGCGCTAACAGGGAAAGCTTTCTTT
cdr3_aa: CASSLALTGKAFF

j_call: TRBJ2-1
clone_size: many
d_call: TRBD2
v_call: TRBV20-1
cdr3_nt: TGCAGTGCCGCCGGGACTAGCGGGAGGAATGAGCAGTTCTTC
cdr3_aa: CSAAGTSGRNEQFF

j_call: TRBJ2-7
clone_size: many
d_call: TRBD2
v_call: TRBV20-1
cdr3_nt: TGCAGTGCTGCGAGCGGGGACCCCTACGAGCAGTACTTC
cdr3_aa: CSAASGDPYEQYF

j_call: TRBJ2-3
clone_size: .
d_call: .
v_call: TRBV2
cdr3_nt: TGTGCCAGCAGTGAGACGGTTGTGAGGGACACAGATACGCAGTATTTT
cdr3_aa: CASSETVVRDTDTQYF

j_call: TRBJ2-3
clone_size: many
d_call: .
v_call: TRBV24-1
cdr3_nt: TGTGCCACCAGGCCAGGGAATACAGATACGCAGTATTTT
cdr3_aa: CATRPGNTDTQYF

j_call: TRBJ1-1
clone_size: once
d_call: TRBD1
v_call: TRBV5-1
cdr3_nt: TGCGCCAGCAGCGTGGACAGGGAGAGCACTGAAGCTTTCTTT
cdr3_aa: CASSVDRESTEAFF

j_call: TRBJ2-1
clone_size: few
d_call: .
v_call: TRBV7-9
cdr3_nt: TGTGCCAGCAGCTTAGTGGGTAGCCTGAGCTCCTACAATGAGCAGTTCTTC
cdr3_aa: CASSLVGSLSSYNEQFF

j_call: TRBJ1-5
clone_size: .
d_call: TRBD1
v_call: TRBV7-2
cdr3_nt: TGTGCCAGCAGCGTCGACAGGGATCAGCCCCAGCATTTT
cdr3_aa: CASSVDRDQPQHF

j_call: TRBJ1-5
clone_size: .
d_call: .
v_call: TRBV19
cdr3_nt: TGTGCCAGTAGCCCGACAGGAAGAGCTCAGCCCCAGCATTTT
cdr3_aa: CASSPTGRAQPQHF

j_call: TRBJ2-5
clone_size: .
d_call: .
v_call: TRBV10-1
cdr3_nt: TGCGCCAGCAGTGCGAAGCCTCAAGAGACCCAGTACTTC
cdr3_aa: CASSAKPQETQYF

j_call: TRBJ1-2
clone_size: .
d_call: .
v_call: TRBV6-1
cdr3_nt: TGTGCCAGCAGTGAAGCAACGGGGGGCTATGGCTACACCTTC
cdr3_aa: CASSEATGGYGYTF

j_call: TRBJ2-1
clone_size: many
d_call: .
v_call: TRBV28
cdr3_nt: TGTGCCAGCAGTCGGGCTTGGGGGCAGACCTCCTACAATGAGCAGTTCTTC
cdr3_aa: CASSRAWGQTSYNEQFF

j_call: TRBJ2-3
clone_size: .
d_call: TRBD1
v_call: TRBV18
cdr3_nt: TGTGCCAGCTCCCTACAGGGGGTTGGCACAGATACGCAGTATTTT
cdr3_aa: CASSLQGVGTDTQYF

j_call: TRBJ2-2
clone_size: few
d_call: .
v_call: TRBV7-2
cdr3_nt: TGTGCCAGCAGCTTAATAGCGGCCACTCTAAACACCGGGGAGCTGTTTTTT
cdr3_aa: CASSLIAATLNTGELFF

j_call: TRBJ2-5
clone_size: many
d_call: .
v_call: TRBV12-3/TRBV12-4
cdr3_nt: TGTGCCAGCACCTCTAAGGGGGGTCAAGAGACCCAGTACTTC
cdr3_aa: CASTSKGGQETQYF

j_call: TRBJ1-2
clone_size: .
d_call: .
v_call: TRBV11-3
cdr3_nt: TGTGCCAGCACAACTCGACAGCCTCGTAATGGCTACACCTTC
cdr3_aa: CASTTRQPRNGYTF

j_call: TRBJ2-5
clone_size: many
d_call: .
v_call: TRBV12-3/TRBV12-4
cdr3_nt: TGTGCCAGCAGTCCAAGTCGAGAGACCCAGTACTTC
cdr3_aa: CASSPSRETQYF